A selection of T cell receptor beta chains follows, all from one sample in a study of cytotoxic CD8 clonotypes in ibrutinib-treated CLL. Here immunoSEQ multiplex PCR was the method, and the copy in TCRdb shows in-frame clones only, minus some. The sample lists about 140,000 clones, 75% to 85% seen once, with 6.5% to 8% in the top ten. The sequencing used PBMCs, collected after 36 months of ibrutinib treatment. These receptors all stem from a human donor with chronic lymphocytic leukemia. Both conserved end residues are trimmed from each CDR3. Each record gives: J gene, V gene, CDR3 length, CDR3 protein.

J: TRBJ1-2; V: TRBV7-8; length: 14; CDR3: ASSLTAGVVAYGYT
J: TRBJ1-2; V: TRBV11-2; length: 10; CDR3: ASSLVVYGYT
J: TRBJ1-1; V: TRBV6-1; length: 12; CDR3: ASTQGAKYTEAF
J: TRBJ1-1; V: TRBV6-6; length: 10; CDR3: ASSYEWGLAF
J: TRBJ2-3; V: TRBV4-1; length: 14; CDR3: ASSQRGLAGADTQY
J: TRBJ2-3; V: TRBV28; length: 16; CDR3: ASSLSIAGGSREDTQY
J: TRBJ1-2; V: TRBV29-1; length: 12; CDR3: SVTAGTVGAGYT
J: TRBJ2-7; V: TRBV5-1; length: 11; CDR3: ASRVGSPYEQY
J: TRBJ1-2; V: TRBV7-9; length: 11; CDR3: ASTLGHNYGYT
J: TRBJ2-5; V: TRBV10-3; length: 16; CDR3: AISGGLAGSTMGETQY
J: TRBJ1-1; V: TRBV2; length: 10; CDR3: ASSDSNTEAF
J: TRBJ2-2; V: TRBV6-6; length: 11; CDR3: ASSPTRTGELF
J: TRBJ2-1; V: TRBV7-6; length: 13; CDR3: ASSLSGSSYNEQF
J: TRBJ1-3; V: TRBV7-2; length: 11; CDR3: ASSFTSGNTIY
J: TRBJ2-7; V: TRBV18; length: 14; CDR3: ASSPGTGVGYYEQY
J: TRBJ1-4; V: TRBV29-1; length: 13; CDR3: SVDAPGQGDEKLF
J: TRBJ2-2; V: TRBV4-1; length: 16; CDR3: ASSQQTLAVTNTGELF
J: TRBJ1-2; V: TRBV29-1; length: 11; CDR3: SVKGRLNYGYT
J: TRBJ2-7; V: TRBV6-6; length: 11; CDR3: ASSYQGRNEQY
J: TRBJ2-2; V: TRBV5-4; length: 14; CDR3: ASSFRAGGNTGELF
J: TRBJ2-2; V: TRBV29-1; length: 12; CDR3: SVVRQGGTGELF
J: TRBJ1-4; V: TRBV5-1; length: 11; CDR3: ASSLNLNEKLF
J: TRBJ2-7; V: TRBV18; length: 13; CDR3: ASSPPSGASYEQY
J: TRBJ1-4; V: TRBV5-1; length: 13; CDR3: ASSLAATGGEKLF
J: TRBJ1-4; V: TRBV5-6; length: 13; CDR3: ASSLGARLGEKLF
J: TRBJ1-5; V: TRBV19; length: 11; CDR3: ASSIGGLTPQH
J: TRBJ1-1; V: TRBV11-2; length: 12; CDR3: ASSYDRGTTEAF
J: TRBJ1-2; V: TRBV14; length: 13; CDR3: ASSQGHRAFDGYT
J: TRBJ2-1; V: TRBV5-1; length: 12; CDR3: ASSPTSGKIEQF
J: TRBJ2-2; V: TRBV4-2; length: 15; CDR3: ASSQTGTSWNTGELF
J: TRBJ2-5; V: TRBV6-5; length: 13; CDR3: ASKINGKGRETQY
J: TRBJ2-7; V: TRBV6-6; length: 13; CDR3: ASSYSPGLSYEQY
J: TRBJ2-7; V: TRBV4-2; length: 11; CDR3: ASSQEAGYEQY
J: TRBJ2-7; V: TRBV7-9; length: 12; CDR3: ASSPPVLSYEQY
J: TRBJ2-7; V: TRBV30; length: 13; CDR3: AWSEGQGASYEQY
J: TRBJ2-4; V: TRBV19; length: 14; CDR3: ASSLGEGRAKNIQY
J: TRBJ2-5; V: TRBV11-2; length: 13; CDR3: ASSLIRGASGTQY
J: TRBJ2-2; V: TRBV19; length: 12; CDR3: ASSIGIAAGELF
J: TRBJ2-3; V: TRBV4-2; length: 13; CDR3: ASSQPGGGPDTQY
J: TRBJ2-2; V: TRBV5-1; length: 12; CDR3: ASSLQGASGELF
J: TRBJ1-5; V: TRBV19; length: 13; CDR3: ASSIGSAFNQPQH
J: TRBJ1-3; V: TRBV5-1; length: 12; CDR3: ASSRDKAGNTIY
J: TRBJ1-1; V: TRBV4-1; length: 12; CDR3: ASSRGQGETEAF
J: TRBJ2-7; V: TRBV5-1; length: 13; CDR3: ASSSLQGADHEQY
J: TRBJ2-6; V: TRBV4-1; length: 13; CDR3: ASSQALSGANVLT
J: TRBJ2-7; V: TRBV18; length: 13; CDR3: ASSPGSTSAYEQY
J: TRBJ1-2; V: TRBV19; length: 11; CDR3: ASSPPWGYGYT
J: TRBJ2-1; V: TRBV5-1; length: 13; CDR3: ASSFLDRSYNEQF
J: TRBJ2-2; V: TRBV5-1; length: 13; CDR3: ASSLAGGDTGELF
J: TRBJ1-1; V: TRBV19; length: 11; CDR3: ASSEGWYTEAF
J: TRBJ2-3; V: TRBV5-1; length: 15; CDR3: ASRFPLGHPSTDTQY
J: TRBJ1-3; V: TRBV5-1; length: 11; CDR3: ASSFGAGNTIY
J: TRBJ1-1; V: TRBV6-6; length: 11; CDR3: ASSGGQNTEAF
J: TRBJ2-5; V: TRBV6-1; length: 15; CDR3: ASSDKGLALYGETQY
J: TRBJ1-2; V: TRBV25-1; length: 14; CDR3: ASSDPGRELGYGYT
J: TRBJ1-2; V: TRBV5-1; length: 13; CDR3: ASSLTGSHGYGYT
J: TRBJ2-6; V: TRBV7-9; length: 13; CDR3: ASSLVVSGANVLT
J: TRBJ2-2; V: TRBV10-1; length: 14; CDR3: ASSESGTGNTGELF
J: TRBJ1-4; V: TRBV7-9; length: 12; CDR3: ASSRTGTNEKLF